This entry is about one T cell receptor (beta chain). Using immunoSEQ multiplex PCR, the repertoire was profiled, and TCRdb retains in-frame clones only, with some absent. This sample has some 54,000 clones; 85% to 95% occur once, and the top ten carry around 1.8%. CDR3 length: 16 amino acids. Trimming took off 0 bases at V and 5 bases at J, with 18 bases between the two ends. Germline V CDR1 and CDR2: SGHDT, YYEEEE. This sample is part of a study of T cell changes during pregnancy in multiple sclerosis. V and J are TRBV5-6 and TRBJ2-7; D might be TRBD1 (6 bases). The specimen was peripheral blood, collected after pregnancy. This TCR was sampled from a female donor with multiple sclerosis, enrolled in a pregnancy study. The CDR3 region has the DNA TGTGCCAGCAGCTTGGTTCAGCCTTCTGGGGGCAACGAGCAGTACTTC. It yields the protein CASSLVQPSGGNEQYF.